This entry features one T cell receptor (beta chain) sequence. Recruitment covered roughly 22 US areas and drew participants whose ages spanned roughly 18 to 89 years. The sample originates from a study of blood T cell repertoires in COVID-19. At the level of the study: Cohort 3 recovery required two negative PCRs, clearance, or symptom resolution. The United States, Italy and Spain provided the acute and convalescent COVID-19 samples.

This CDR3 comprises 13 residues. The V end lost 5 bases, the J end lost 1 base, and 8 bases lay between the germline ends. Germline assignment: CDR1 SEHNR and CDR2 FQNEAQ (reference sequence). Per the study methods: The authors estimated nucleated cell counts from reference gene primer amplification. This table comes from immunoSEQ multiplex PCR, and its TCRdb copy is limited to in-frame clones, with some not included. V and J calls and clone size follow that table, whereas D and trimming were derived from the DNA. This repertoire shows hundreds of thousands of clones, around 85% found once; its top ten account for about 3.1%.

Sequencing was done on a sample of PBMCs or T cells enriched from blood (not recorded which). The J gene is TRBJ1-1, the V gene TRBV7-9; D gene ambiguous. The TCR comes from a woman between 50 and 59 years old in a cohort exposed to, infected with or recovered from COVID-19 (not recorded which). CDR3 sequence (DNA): TGTGCCAGCAGCCAGGCAGGGAACACTGAAGCTTTCTTT. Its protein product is CASSQAGNTEAFF.